A selection of T cell receptor beta chains follows, all from one sample in a study of cytomegalovirus exposure and HLA in healthy donors. Generated by immunoSEQ multiplex PCR, the TCRdb table keeps only in-frame clones and is missing some. Of 60,000 to 65,000 clones in the sample, approximately 82% were seen once. The sequenced material came from PBMCs. These receptors were obtained from a woman aged 40 to 50 in good health and CMV-seropositive. The CDR3 runs from the conserved cysteine through the conserved F or W. Each record gives: clone size, J gene, D gene, V gene, CDR3 DNA, CDR3 protein. A D gene is named only where the DNA matches it firmly. Only some rows state a clone size, as once, few, many or a class for expanded clones.

size: NA; J: TRBJ2-5; D: TRBD1; V: TRBV27; DNA: TGTGCCAGCAGATCAGGGGGTCAAGAGACCCAGTACTTC; CDR3: CASRSGGQETQYF
size: NA; J: TRBJ1-2; D: TRBD1; V: TRBV2; DNA: TGTGCCAGCGAGAGGGGGACAGGGATCAGTGGCTACACCTTC; CDR3: CASERGTGISGYTF
size: NA; J: TRBJ2-7; D: TRBD1; V: TRBV27; DNA: TGTGCCAGCAGTCACCCTTGGGGACAGGGCTACGAGCAGTACTTC; CDR3: CASSHPWGQGYEQYF
size: NA; J: TRBJ1-2; D: NA; V: TRBV4-3; DNA: TGCGCCAGCAGCCCTGAACAGGAAGCTAACTATGGCTACACCTTC; CDR3: CASSPEQEANYGYTF
size: NA; J: TRBJ1-6; D: NA; V: TRBV6-4; DNA: TGTGCCAGCAGTGACTCCCCTCATGAACTGCTCGATTCACCCCTCCACTTT; CDR3: CASSDSPHELLDSPLHF
size: NA; J: TRBJ2-3; D: NA; V: TRBV5-1; DNA: TGCGCCAGCAGCTTGGCCTCGGGCACAGATACGCAGTATTTT; CDR3: CASSLASGTDTQYF
size: NA; J: TRBJ2-5; D: TRBD1; V: TRBV6-4; DNA: TGTGCCAGCAGTGTTGGGGACAGCTCCGCGGTCGAGACCCAGTACTTC; CDR3: CASSVGDSSAVETQYF
size: NA; J: TRBJ1-2; D: NA; V: TRBV6-6; DNA: TGTGCCAGCAGTTATGGGGGGTCCAGCGGCTACACCTTC; CDR3: CASSYGGSSGYTF
size: NA; J: TRBJ1-2; D: NA; V: TRBV15; DNA: TGTGCCACCAGCAGCGGGGGGAGCAACTATGGCTACACCTTC; CDR3: CATSSGGSNYGYTF
size: few; J: TRBJ2-7; D: NA; V: TRBV27; DNA: TGTGCCAGCCTGGGGGGTGGCGAGCAGTACTTC; CDR3: CASLGGGEQYF
size: NA; J: TRBJ2-2; D: TRBD1; V: TRBV7-8; DNA: TGTGCCAGCAGCGAGACAGGGGTGGTCGGGGAGCTGTTTTTT; CDR3: CASSETGVVGELFF
size: NA; J: TRBJ2-2; D: TRBD1; V: TRBV15; DNA: TGTGCCACCAGCCCCCCTTCAGGGGGTATATCCGGGGAGCTGTTTTTT; CDR3: CATSPPSGGISGELFF
size: NA; J: TRBJ2-7; D: TRBD2; V: TRBV6-5; DNA: TGTGCCAGCAGCCCCGGACTAGCGCTCGAGCAGTACTTC; CDR3: CASSPGLALEQYF
size: NA; J: TRBJ1-5; D: TRBD1; V: TRBV10-2; DNA: TGCGCCAGCAGTGAGCGGGGGACAGGGGGCCTAATGTCCAATCAGCCCCAGCATTTT; CDR3: CASSERGTGGLMSNQPQHF
size: NA; J: TRBJ2-7; D: TRBD1; V: TRBV19; DNA: TGTGCCAGTAGTACCTCGACAGGGTACGAGCAGTACTTC; CDR3: CASSTSTGYEQYF
size: NA; J: TRBJ2-7; D: NA; V: TRBV6-1; DNA: TGTGCCAGCAGTGATCTTTACGAGCAGTACTTC; CDR3: CASSDLYEQYF
size: few; J: TRBJ2-2; D: TRBD2; V: TRBV2; DNA: TGTGCCAGCCAATCCGGGACTAGCTGGACCGGGGAGCTGTTTTTT; CDR3: CASQSGTSWTGELFF
size: NA; J: TRBJ2-2; D: NA; V: TRBV6-6; DNA: TGTGCCAGCAGTTCCGTGAACACCGGGGAGCTGTTTTTT; CDR3: CASSSVNTGELFF
size: NA; J: TRBJ1-5; D: TRBD1; V: TRBV4-1; DNA: TGCGCCAGCAGCCAAGTGGGTACAGGGGGCGGACAGCCCCAGCATTTT; CDR3: CASSQVGTGGGQPQHF
size: NA; J: TRBJ2-1; D: NA; V: TRBV27; DNA: TGTGCCAGCAGTTTATCCTCCTGGGCGATTGACGGCGACCCCTACAATGAGCAGTTCTTC; CDR3: CASSLSSWAIDGDPYNEQFF
size: NA; J: TRBJ2-7; D: NA; V: TRBV7-8; DNA: TGTGCCAGCAGCTTAGGGGGCACAGGGCCCGAGCAGTACTTC; CDR3: CASSLGGTGPEQYF
size: NA; J: TRBJ2-3; D: NA; V: TRBV10-3; DNA: TGTGCCATCACGGGGGTTGGCACAGATACGCAGTATTTT; CDR3: CAITGVGTDTQYF
size: NA; J: TRBJ1-2; D: NA; V: TRBV7-2; DNA: TGTGCCAGCAGCTTAGATTACGGAGTTTATGGCTACACCTTC; CDR3: CASSLDYGVYGYTF
size: NA; J: TRBJ2-7; D: NA; V: TRBV27; DNA: TGTGCCACCAGTGATTGGGCCGACGGTCCCTACGAGCAGTACTTC; CDR3: CATSDWADGPYEQYF
size: NA; J: TRBJ1-1; D: NA; V: TRBV29-1; DNA: TGCAGCGTTGGAGGCATAACAGGTAGTCAGAACACTGAAGCTTTCTTT; CDR3: CSVGGITGSQNTEAFF
size: NA; J: TRBJ1-1; D: NA; V: TRBV5-1; DNA: TGCGCCAGCAGCTTGGGGTGGGGATTGACAGGTAACACTGAAGCTTTCTTT; CDR3: CASSLGWGLTGNTEAFF
size: once; J: TRBJ1-4; D: TRBD1; V: TRBV7-2; DNA: TGTGCCAGCAGCTTACAATCCGGGACAGGGCCTGAAAAACTGTTTTTT; CDR3: CASSLQSGTGPEKLFF
size: few; J: TRBJ2-3; D: TRBD2; V: TRBV5-4; DNA: TGTGCCAGCAGCACACTAGCGGGGGGGAGCACAGATACGCAGTATTTT; CDR3: CASSTLAGGSTDTQYF
size: NA; J: TRBJ2-3; D: TRBD2; V: TRBV9; DNA: TGTGCCAGCAGCGTAGAACCTAGCGGGGGGATCACAGATACGCAGTATTTT; CDR3: CASSVEPSGGITDTQYF
size: NA; J: TRBJ2-1; D: NA; V: TRBV5-1; DNA: TGCGCCAGCAGTTTTGGACAGAATAATGAGCAGTTCTTC; CDR3: CASSFGQNNEQFF
size: once; J: TRBJ1-5; D: NA; V: TRBV7-9; DNA: TGTGCCAGCAGCCAGGGACTTTTTCAGCCCCAGCATTTT; CDR3: CASSQGLFQPQHF
size: NA; J: TRBJ2-7; D: TRBD1; V: TRBV18; DNA: TGTGCCAGCTCACCTAAGTCCGGGACAGGGGGCTCCTACGAGCAGTACTTC; CDR3: CASSPKSGTGGSYEQYF
size: few; J: TRBJ2-2; D: TRBD1; V: TRBV7-9; DNA: TGTGCCAGCAGTGGGGACAGGGCACCCGGGGAGCTGTTTTTT; CDR3: CASSGDRAPGELFF
size: NA; J: TRBJ2-5; D: NA; V: TRBV30; DNA: TGTGCCTGGGGCCTCCGGGTGGGAGAGACCCAGTACTTC; CDR3: CAWGLRVGETQYF
size: NA; J: TRBJ1-6; D: NA; V: TRBV10-3; DNA: TGTGCCAGCCGCCGGGACATTGATTCACCCCTCCACTTT; CDR3: CASRRDIDSPLHF
size: NA; J: TRBJ2-7; D: TRBD2; V: TRBV10-2; DNA: TGCGCCAGCAGTGAGTCGGGGCGGGGGGTCCTCCCTTCCTACGAGCAGTACTTC; CDR3: CASSESGRGVLPSYEQYF
size: NA; J: TRBJ1-5; D: NA; V: TRBV11-2; DNA: TGTGCCAGCAGTTTGGGACTCTCCCAGCCCCAGCATTTT; CDR3: CASSLGLSQPQHF
size: NA; J: TRBJ1-4; D: TRBD1; V: TRBV5-4; DNA: TGTGCCAGCAGCACCAAGACAGGGTTGGATGAAAAACTGTTTTTT; CDR3: CASSTKTGLDEKLFF
size: NA; J: TRBJ1-1; D: TRBD1; V: TRBV9; DNA: TGTGCCAGCACCGCCGGGACAGAGGGGACTGAAGCTTTCTTT; CDR3: CASTAGTEGTEAFF
size: NA; J: TRBJ1-1; D: NA; V: TRBV19; DNA: TGTGCCAGTAGGGAGGACTTGAACACTGAAGCTTTCTTT; CDR3: CASREDLNTEAFF
size: NA; J: TRBJ1-1; D: NA; V: TRBV11-2; DNA: TGTGCCAGCAGCTTAGGGGGCCCTGAAGCTTTCTTT; CDR3: CASSLGGPEAFF
size: NA; J: TRBJ1-2; D: NA; V: TRBV7-2; DNA: TGTGCCAGCAGCTTAGGGGTTCGGGGGGACTATGGCTACACCTTC; CDR3: CASSLGVRGDYGYTF
size: NA; J: TRBJ2-7; D: NA; V: TRBV18; DNA: TGTGCCAGCTCAGGGACTGGCGTACGGATTTACGAGCAGTACTTC; CDR3: CASSGTGVRIYEQYF
size: NA; J: TRBJ2-7; D: NA; V: TRBV6-5; DNA: TGTGCCAGCAGTTACCAAGGGGCATCCTACGAGCAGTACTTC; CDR3: CASSYQGASYEQYF
size: NA; J: TRBJ1-1; D: NA; V: TRBV6-6; DNA: TGTGCCAGCAGCAGGGGACCGGGCACTGAAGCTTTCTTT; CDR3: CASSRGPGTEAFF
size: NA; J: TRBJ1-3; D: TRBD1; V: TRBV7-6; DNA: TGTGCCAGCAGCTTAGGGACAGGGAGCTCTGGAAACACCATATATTTT; CDR3: CASSLGTGSSGNTIYF
size: NA; J: TRBJ1-3; D: NA; V: TRBV5-1; DNA: TGCGCCAGCAGCTTGAAAAAGGGACTTTTCTCTGGAAACACCATATATTTT; CDR3: CASSLKKGLFSGNTIYF
size: few; J: TRBJ1-4; D: NA; V: TRBV6-5; DNA: TGTGCCAGCAGTAGACTGGCTTTTGAAAAACTGTTTTTT; CDR3: CASSRLAFEKLFF
size: NA; J: TRBJ2-5; D: NA; V: TRBV2; DNA: TGTGCCAGCAGTGTTCGGGGTCCAGAGACCCAGTACTTC; CDR3: CASSVRGPETQYF
size: once; J: TRBJ1-4; D: NA; V: TRBV19; DNA: TGTGCCAGTAGTCCAACGATACGAGGTGAAAAACTGTTTTTT; CDR3: CASSPTIRGEKLFF
size: NA; J: TRBJ1-6; D: NA; V: TRBV11-2; DNA: TGTGCCAGCAGCTTAGACAGGGTGGATTCACCCCTCCACTTT; CDR3: CASSLDRVDSPLHF
size: NA; J: TRBJ1-1; D: NA; V: TRBV28; DNA: TGTGCCAGCAGTTTGCCAGGGTACACTGAAGCTTTCTTT; CDR3: CASSLPGYTEAFF